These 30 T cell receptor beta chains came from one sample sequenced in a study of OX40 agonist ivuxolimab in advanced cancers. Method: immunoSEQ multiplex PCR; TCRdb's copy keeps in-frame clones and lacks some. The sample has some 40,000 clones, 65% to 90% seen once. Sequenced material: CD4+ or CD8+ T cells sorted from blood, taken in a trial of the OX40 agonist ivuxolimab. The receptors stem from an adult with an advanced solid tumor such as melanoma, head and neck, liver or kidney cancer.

CDR3 protein: CASSFRTGGYEQYF. The CDR3 region has the DNA TGTGCCAGCAGTTTCCGGACAGGGGGCTACGAGCAGTACTTC. V is TRBV28 and J is TRBJ2-7, with 10 bases aligning to TRBD1. Germline-derived CDR1 and CDR2 are MDHEN and SYDVKM. The CDR3 contains 14 residues. V was pared by 3 bases and J by 3 bases, with 2 bases of the junction left unmatched.

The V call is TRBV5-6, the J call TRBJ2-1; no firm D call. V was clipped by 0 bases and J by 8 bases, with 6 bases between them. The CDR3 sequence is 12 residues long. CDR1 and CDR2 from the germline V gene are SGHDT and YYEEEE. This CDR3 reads CASSLEYDEQFF. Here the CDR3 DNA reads TGTGCCAGCAGCTTGGAATACGATGAGCAGTTCTTC.

CDR3 sequence: CASSLGTGTDEQYF. CDR3 sequence (DNA): TGTGCCAGCAGCCTGGGAACAGGGACTGACGAGCAGTACTTC. J is TRBJ2-7 and V is TRBV9; D assignment may be TRBD1 or TRBD2 (6 bases each). From germline, CDR1 is SGDLS and CDR2 YYNGEE. This CDR3 region has 14 residues. V lost 4 bases, J lost 5 bases, and 16 bases lay in between.

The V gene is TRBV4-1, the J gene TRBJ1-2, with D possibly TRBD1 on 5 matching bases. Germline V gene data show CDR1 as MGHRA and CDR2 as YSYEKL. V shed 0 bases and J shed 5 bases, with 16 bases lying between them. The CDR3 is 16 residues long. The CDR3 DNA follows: TGCGCCAGCAGCCAAGAGGGGCGGGACGTGGGGTATGGCTACACCTTC. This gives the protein CASSQEGRDVGYGYTF.

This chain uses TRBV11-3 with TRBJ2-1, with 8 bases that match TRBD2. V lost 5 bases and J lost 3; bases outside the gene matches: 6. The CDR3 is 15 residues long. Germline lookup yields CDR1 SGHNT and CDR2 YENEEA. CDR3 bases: TGTGCCAGCAGCCCCACTAGCGGCCTCTACAATGAGCAGTTCTTC. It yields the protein CASSPTSGLYNEQFF.

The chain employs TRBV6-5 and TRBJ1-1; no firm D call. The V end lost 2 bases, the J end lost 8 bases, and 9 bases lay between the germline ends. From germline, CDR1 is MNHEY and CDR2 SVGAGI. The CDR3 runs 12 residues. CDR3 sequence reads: CASSYGLEEAFF. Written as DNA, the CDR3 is TGTGCCAGCAGTTACGGGCTGGAAGAAGCTTTCTTT.

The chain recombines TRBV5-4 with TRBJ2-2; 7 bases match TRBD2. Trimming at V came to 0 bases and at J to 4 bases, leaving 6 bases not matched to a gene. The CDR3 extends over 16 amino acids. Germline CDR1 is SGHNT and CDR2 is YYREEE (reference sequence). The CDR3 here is CASSLGGEGFTGELFF. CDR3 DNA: TGTGCCAGCAGCTTGGGAGGGGAGGGGTTCACCGGGGAGCTGTTTTTT.

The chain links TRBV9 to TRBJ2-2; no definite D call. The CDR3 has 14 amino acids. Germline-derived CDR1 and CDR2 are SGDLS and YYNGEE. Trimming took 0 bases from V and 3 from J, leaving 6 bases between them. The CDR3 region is CASSVASYTGELFF. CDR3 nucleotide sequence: TGTGCCAGCAGCGTAGCCTCGTACACCGGGGAGCTGTTTTTT.

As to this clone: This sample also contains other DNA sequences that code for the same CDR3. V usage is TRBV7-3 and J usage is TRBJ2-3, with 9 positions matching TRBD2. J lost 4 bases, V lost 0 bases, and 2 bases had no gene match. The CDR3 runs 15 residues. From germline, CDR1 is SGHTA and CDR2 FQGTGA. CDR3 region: CASSLTAGGSDTQYF. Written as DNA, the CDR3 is TGTGCCAGCAGCTTAACGGCGGGAGGGTCAGATACGCAGTATTTT.

CDR3 nucleotides: TGTGCCAGCATGTGGACTAGCGTAGATACGCAGTATTTT. It specifies CASMWTSVDTQYF. The chain joins TRBV6-1 to TRBJ2-3, with TRBD2 matching over 9 bases. Trimming removed 7 bases from V and 5 bases from J; junction bases left unmatched: 4. The germline gives CDR1 MNHNS, CDR2 SASEGT. The CDR3 totals 13 residues.

The DNA of the CDR3 is TGTGCCAGTAGCGCTATGGGCGGTGGCTACAATGAGCAGTTCTTC. As protein: CASSAMGGGYNEQFF. The chain combines TRBV19 with TRBJ2-1; the D is unclear. Germline-derived CDR1 and CDR2 are LNHDA and SQIVND (reference sequence). V lost 6 bases and J lost 3, with 15 bases in between. The CDR3 totals 15 residues.

CDR3 sequence reads: CASSHTSGGGYNEQFF. The DNA of the CDR3 is TGTGCCAGCAGTCATACTAGCGGGGGGGGTTACAATGAGCAGTTCTTC. The V and J genes are TRBV6-4 and TRBJ2-1; 13 bases fit TRBD2. Germline-derived CDR1 and CDR2 are MRHNA and SNTAGT. The CDR3 is 16 amino acids. Trimming cost V 5 bases and J 4 bases; bases outside gene matches: 5.

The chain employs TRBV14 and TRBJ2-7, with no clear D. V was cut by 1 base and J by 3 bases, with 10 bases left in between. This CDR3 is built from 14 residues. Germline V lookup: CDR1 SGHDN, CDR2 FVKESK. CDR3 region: CASSQGMTYYEQYF. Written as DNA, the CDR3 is TGTGCCAGCAGCCAAGGTATGACATACTACGAGCAGTACTTC.

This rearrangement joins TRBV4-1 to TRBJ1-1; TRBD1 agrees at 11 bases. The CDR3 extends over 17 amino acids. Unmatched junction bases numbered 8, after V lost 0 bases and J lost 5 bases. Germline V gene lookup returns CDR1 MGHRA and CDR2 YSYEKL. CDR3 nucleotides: TGCGCCAGCAGCCAAGAACGGACAGGGGGCAGGGGTACTGAAGCTTTCTTT. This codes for CASSQERTGGRGTEAFF.

The CDR3 DNA follows: TGTGCCAGCAGTTTATCGCGACTAGGCCCTATGGAGACCCAGTACTTC. Its translation is CASSLSRLGPMETQYF. This sequence joins TRBV27 and TRBJ2-5; D perhaps matches TRBD2 (6 bases). The CDR3 is made up of 16 amino acids. V lost 0 bases and J lost 5, with 16 bases in between. Germline CDR1 reads MNHEY; CDR2 reads SMNVEV (reference sequence).

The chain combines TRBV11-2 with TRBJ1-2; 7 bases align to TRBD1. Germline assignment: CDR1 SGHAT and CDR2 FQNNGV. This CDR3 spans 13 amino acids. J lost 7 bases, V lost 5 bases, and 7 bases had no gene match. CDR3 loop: CASSQGTVPGYTF. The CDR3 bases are TGTGCCAGCAGCCAGGGGACAGTTCCTGGCTACACCTTC.

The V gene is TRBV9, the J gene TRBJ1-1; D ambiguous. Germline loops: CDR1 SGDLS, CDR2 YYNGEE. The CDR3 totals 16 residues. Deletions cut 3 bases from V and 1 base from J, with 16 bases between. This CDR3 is CASSGSIQGSNTEAFF. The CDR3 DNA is TGTGCCAGCAGCGGTTCCATTCAAGGCTCGAACACTGAAGCTTTCTTT.

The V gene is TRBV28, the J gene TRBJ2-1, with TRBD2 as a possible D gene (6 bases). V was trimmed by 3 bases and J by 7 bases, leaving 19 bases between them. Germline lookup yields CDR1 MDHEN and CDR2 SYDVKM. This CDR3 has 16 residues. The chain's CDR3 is CASSFTSLYSWNEQFF. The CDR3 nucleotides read TGTGCCAGCAGTTTCACTAGCTTGTATTCTTGGAATGAGCAGTTCTTC.

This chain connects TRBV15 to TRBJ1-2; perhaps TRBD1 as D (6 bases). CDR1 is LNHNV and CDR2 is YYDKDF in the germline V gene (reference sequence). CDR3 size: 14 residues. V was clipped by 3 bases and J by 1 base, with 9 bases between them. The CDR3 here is CATSRGAFNYGYTF. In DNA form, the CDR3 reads TGTGCCACCAGCAGGGGGGCCTTTAACTATGGCTACACCTTC.

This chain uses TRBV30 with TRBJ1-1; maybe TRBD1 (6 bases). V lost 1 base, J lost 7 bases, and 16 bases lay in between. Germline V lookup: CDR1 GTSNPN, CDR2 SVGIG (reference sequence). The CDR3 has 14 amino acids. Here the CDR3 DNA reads TGTGCCTGGAGTGGAGAGGACAGTCAGAGTGAAGCTTTCTTT. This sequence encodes CAWSGEDSQSEAFF.

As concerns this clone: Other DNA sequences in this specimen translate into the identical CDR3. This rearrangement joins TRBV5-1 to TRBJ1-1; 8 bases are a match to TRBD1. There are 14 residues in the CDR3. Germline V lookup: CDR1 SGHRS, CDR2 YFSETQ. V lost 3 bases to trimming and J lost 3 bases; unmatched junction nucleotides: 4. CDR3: CASSSAGGYTEAFF. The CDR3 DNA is TGCGCCAGCAGCTCGGCAGGGGGCTACACTGAAGCTTTCTTT.

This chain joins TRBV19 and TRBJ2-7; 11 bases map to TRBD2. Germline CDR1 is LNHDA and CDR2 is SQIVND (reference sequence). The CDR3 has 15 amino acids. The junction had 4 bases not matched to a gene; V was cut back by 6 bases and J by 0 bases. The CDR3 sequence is CASRVAGGSSYEQYF. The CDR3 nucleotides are TGTGCCAGTAGGGTAGCGGGGGGGTCCTCCTACGAGCAGTACTTC.

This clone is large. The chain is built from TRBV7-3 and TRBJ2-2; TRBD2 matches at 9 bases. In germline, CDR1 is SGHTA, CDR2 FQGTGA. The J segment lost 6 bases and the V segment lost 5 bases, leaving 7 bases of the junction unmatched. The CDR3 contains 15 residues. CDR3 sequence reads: CASSHSGGLAGELFF. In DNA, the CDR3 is TGTGCCAGCAGCCATAGCGGGGGCCTGGCCGGGGAGCTGTTTTTT.

CDR3 DNA: TGTGCCAGCCAAGGCATTGGGGAGGACTACAATGAGCAGTTCTTC. Its translation: CASQGIGEDYNEQFF. The chain links TRBV11-1 to TRBJ2-1; D might be TRBD2 (6 bases). CDR1 is SGHAT and CDR2 is FQDESV in the germline V gene (reference sequence). V shed 8 bases and J shed 3 bases, with 17 bases lying between them. This CDR3 comprises 15 residues.

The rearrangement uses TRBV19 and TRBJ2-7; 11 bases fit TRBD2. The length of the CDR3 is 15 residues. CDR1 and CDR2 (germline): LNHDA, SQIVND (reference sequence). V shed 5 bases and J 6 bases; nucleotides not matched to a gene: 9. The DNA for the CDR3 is TGTGCCAGTAGTGAGATAGCGGGAGGGCCTCTCGAGCAGTACTTC. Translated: CASSEIAGGPLEQYF. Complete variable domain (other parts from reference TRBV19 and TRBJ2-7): DGGITQSPKYLFRKEGQNVTLSCEQNLNHDAMYWYRQDPGQGLRLIYYSQIVNDFQKGDIAEGYSVSREKKESFPLTVTSAQKNPTAFYLCASSEIAGGPLEQYFGPGTRLTVT.

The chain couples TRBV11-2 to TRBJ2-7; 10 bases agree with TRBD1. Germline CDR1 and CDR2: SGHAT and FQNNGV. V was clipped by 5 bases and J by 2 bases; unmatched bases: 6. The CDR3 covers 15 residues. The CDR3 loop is CASSPTGGLPYEQYF. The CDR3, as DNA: TGTGCCAGCAGCCCGACAGGGGGCCTCCCCTACGAGCAGTACTTC.

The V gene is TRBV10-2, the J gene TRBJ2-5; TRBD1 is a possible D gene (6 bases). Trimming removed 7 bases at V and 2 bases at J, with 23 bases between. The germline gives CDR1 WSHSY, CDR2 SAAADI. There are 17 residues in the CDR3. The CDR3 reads CASIGQNLLPFQETQYF. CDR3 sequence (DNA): TGCGCCAGCATCGGACAGAACTTGCTTCCTTTTCAAGAGACCCAGTACTTC.

In DNA form, the CDR3 reads TGTGCCAGCAGCGTAGGTCAGACAGGCGCCTACGAGCAGTACTTC. Translating gives CASSVGQTGAYEQYF. The chain carries TRBV9 and TRBJ2-7, with a tentative D call TRBD1 (6 bases). V shed 0 bases and J shed 2 bases, with 12 bases lying between them. The V gene's germline CDR1 is SGDLS and CDR2 YYNGEE. The CDR3 loop spans 15 amino acids.

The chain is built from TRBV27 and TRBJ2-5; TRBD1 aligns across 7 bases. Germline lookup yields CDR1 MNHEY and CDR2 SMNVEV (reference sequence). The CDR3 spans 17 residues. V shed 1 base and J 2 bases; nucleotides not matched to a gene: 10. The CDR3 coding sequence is TGTGCCAGCAGTTTATTGCCGGGGACAGTTGATCAAGAGACCCAGTACTTC. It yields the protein CASSLLPGTVDQETQYF.

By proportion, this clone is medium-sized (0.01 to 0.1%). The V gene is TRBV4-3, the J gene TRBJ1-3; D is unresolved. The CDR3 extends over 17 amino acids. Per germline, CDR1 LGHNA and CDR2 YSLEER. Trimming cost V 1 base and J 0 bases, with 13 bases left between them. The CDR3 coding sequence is TGCGCCAGCAGCCAAGGGGTCGACGGAAACTCTGGAAACACCATATATTTT. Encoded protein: CASSQGVDGNSGNTIYF.